These 28 T cell receptor beta chains were all obtained from the same sample, sequenced in a study of blood T cell repertoires in COVID-19. Sequencing used immunoSEQ multiplex PCR; TCRdb keeps in-frame clones, though not all of them. The sample includes around 150,000 clones, about 85% of them seen just once. The sample taken for sequencing was peripheral blood. These receptors were taken from a human donor with acute or convalescent COVID-19. The donor label of this sample is uncertain.

This clone was seen a few times. The rearrangement joins TRBV28 to TRBJ1-2; the match to TRBD1 covers 11 bases. The CDR3 length is 12 residues. From germline, CDR1 is MDHEN and CDR2 SYDVKM. Losses at the gene ends were 11 bases for V and 7 bases for J; bases not matched to a gene: 6. The CDR3 region is CAGGQGASGYTF. As DNA, the CDR3 is TGTGCCGGAGGACAGGGGGCGAGTGGCTACACCTTC.

This chain uses TRBV3-1 (or the pseudogene TRBV3-2) with TRBJ1-5, with D possibly being TRBD1 (5 bases). The CDR3 is 16 amino acids. Between the trimmed V and J ends, which lost 0 bases and 5 bases, there was a span of 14 bases. CDR1 LGHDT and CDR2 YNNKEL come from the germline V gene (reference sequence). This CDR3 is CASSQDGGGGYQPQHF. The CDR3 DNA sequence: TGTGCCAGCAGCCAAGATGGGGGGGGTGGGTATCAGCCCCAGCATTTT.

This sequence joins TRBV4-2 and TRBJ2-7, with D tentatively TRBD1 (5 bases). This CDR3 comprises 16 residues. The V and J ends lost 1 base and 0 bases respectively, with 13 bases between them. Germline loops: CDR1 LGHNA, CDR2 YNFKEQ. The CDR3 loop reads CASSQVGQSSSYEQYF. DNA of the CDR3: TGTGCCAGCAGCCAAGTGGGGCAATCGAGCTCCTACGAGCAGTACTTC.

Only a few counts were recorded for this clone. The chain is built from TRBV5-1 and TRBJ1-2, with 9 bases fitting TRBD1. V shed 2 bases and J 4 bases; nucleotides not matched to a gene: 6. Germline CDR1 and CDR2: SGHRS and YFSETQ. The CDR3 is made up of 15 amino acids. The CDR3 DNA is TGCGCCAGCAGCTTTACAGGGGGCGGAGGCTATGGCTACACCTTC. Translating it yields CASSFTGGGGYGYTF.

This chain links TRBV11-3 with TRBJ2-7, with D possibly TRBD1 on 5 matching bases. The CDR3 loop spans 14 amino acids. Germline V gene data show CDR1 as SGHNT and CDR2 as YENEEA. Trimming cost V 4 bases and J 6 bases, with 16 bases left between them. The CDR3 bases are TGTGCCAGCAGCTCAAACTCAAGGGGCTTCGAGCAGTACTTC. Its translation: CASSSNSRGFEQYF.

The chain recombines TRBV2 with TRBJ2-5; unclear D gene. Germline lookup yields CDR1 SNHLY and CDR2 FYNNEI. The V and J ends lost 5 bases and 5 bases respectively, with 6 bases between them. CDR3 size: 11 residues. Written as DNA, the CDR3 is TGTGCCAGCAGTTTTTCGGAGACCCAGTACTTC. It yields the protein CASSFSETQYF.

CDR3 residues: CSVETRGLDEQYF. The CDR3 DNA reads as TGCAGCGTTGAAACCAGGGGGTTGGACGAGCAGTACTTC. This rearrangement joins TRBV29-1 to TRBJ2-7, with 7 bases aligning to TRBD1. CDR3 length: 13 amino acids. Per the germline V gene, CDR1 is SQVTM and CDR2 is ANQGSEA. Trimming took 2 bases from V and 5 from J; bases not matched to a gene: 6.

The rearrangement links TRBV18 to TRBJ1-2; D remains ambiguous. The CDR3 sequence is 20 residues long. Per germline, CDR1 KGHSH and CDR2 LQKENI. V was clipped by 6 bases and J by 0 bases, with 29 bases between them. CDR3: CASSPKLIIGGTVANYGYTF. In nucleotides, the CDR3 is TGTGCCAGCTCTCCGAAGCTTATTATTGGAGGAACGGTCGCTAACTATGGCTACACCTTC.

This sequence joins TRBV5-1 and TRBJ2-1; the match to TRBD2 covers 12 bases. Trimming removed 2 bases from V and 9 bases from J; junction bases left unmatched: 6. The CDR3 extends over 15 amino acids. From germline, CDR1 is SGHRS and CDR2 YFSETQ. CDR3 protein: CASSFSSGGAGEQFF. In DNA, the CDR3 is TGCGCCAGCAGCTTTTCTAGCGGGGGGGCGGGTGAGCAGTTCTTC. The full variable domain, its missing parts supplied by reference TRBV5-1 and TRBJ2-1, is KAGVTQTPRYLIKTRGQQVTLSCSPISGHRSVSWYQQTPGQGLQFLFEYFSETQRNKGNFPGRFSGRQFSNSRSEMNVSTLELGDSALYLCASSFSSGGAGEQFFGPGTRLTVL.

The genes are TRBV2 and TRBJ1-5, with D unclear. The CDR3 covers 14 residues. The V and J ends lost 5 bases and 4 bases respectively, with 12 bases between them. The germline gives CDR1 SNHLY, CDR2 FYNNEI. The DNA of the CDR3 is TGTGCCAGCAGTTTTCAAAACATAAATCAGCCCCAGCATTTT. It translates to CASSFQNINQPQHF.

The chain employs TRBV2 and TRBJ2-1; TRBD2 aligns across 7 bases. The CDR3 runs 15 residues. Trimming at V came to 8 bases and at J to 4 bases, leaving 11 bases not matched to a gene. Germline values: CDR1 SNHLY, CDR2 FYNNEI. The CDR3 DNA is TGTGCCAGCCTCGAGCAAGCGGGGAAATACAATGAGCAGTTCTTC. Its translation: CASLEQAGKYNEQFF.

The chain has TRBV25-1 and TRBJ2-7; D gene ambiguous. Germline V gives CDR1 MGHDK, CDR2 SYGVNS. CDR3 length: 13 amino acids. V lost 3 bases to trimming and J lost 0 bases, with 6 bases between them. The CDR3: CASSDSSSYEQYF. The CDR3 DNA sequence: TGTGCCAGCAGTGACTCCAGCTCCTACGAGCAGTACTTC.

V and J are TRBV29-1 and TRBJ1-2; 7 bases are shared with TRBD1. In germline, CDR1 is SQVTM, CDR2 ANQGSEA. The CDR3 consists of 14 residues. V lost 6 bases to trimming and J lost 7 bases; unmatched junction nucleotides: 14. Here the CDR3 reads CSVRTGQFRFGYTF. CDR3 nucleotide sequence: TGCAGCGTACGGACGGGACAGTTCCGCTTTGGCTACACCTTC.

The V and J genes are TRBV9 and TRBJ1-1; 7 bases are a match to TRBD1. The germline V gene encodes CDR1 SGDLS and CDR2 YYNGEE. J gave up 1 base and V 3 bases, and 12 bases lay outside the gene matches. The length of the CDR3 is 17 residues. Here the CDR3 DNA reads TGTGCCAGCAGCGGTAACAGGGGAGGAATTGGGAACACTGAAGCTTTCTTT. Translation: CASSGNRGGIGNTEAFF.

CDR3 loop: CASSQGRGGGNEQFF. The CDR3, as DNA: TGTGCCAGCAGCCAAGGGCGGGGGGGAGGCAATGAGCAGTTCTTC. The chain carries TRBV3-1 (or the pseudogene TRBV3-2) and TRBJ2-1, with TRBD2 identical over 9 bases. V lost 1 base, J lost 6 bases, and 4 bases stayed unmatched. CDR1 and CDR2 from the germline V gene are LGHDT and YNNKEL (reference sequence). This CDR3 has 15 amino acids.

This chain links TRBV18 with TRBJ2-5; 7 bases are shared with TRBD1. In germline, CDR1 is KGHSH, CDR2 LQKENI. V lost 6 bases to trimming and J lost 2 bases; unmatched junction nucleotides: 6. This CDR3 contains 14 residues. The CDR3 is CASSPPRGQETQYF. The CDR3 coding sequence is TGTGCCAGCTCCCCCCCCAGGGGGCAAGAGACCCAGTACTTC.

The V gene is TRBV30, the J gene TRBJ2-5; weak D call: TRBD2 (7 bases). Germline V CDR1 and CDR2: GTSNPN, SVGIG (reference sequence). This CDR3 has 14 amino acids. The V end lost 2 bases, the J end lost 4 bases, and 14 bases lay between the germline ends. CDR3 in amino acids: CAWSRFGGRETQYF. For the CDR3, the DNA is TGTGCCTGGAGTCGCTTCGGGGGGCGAGAGACCCAGTACTTC. Full variable domain (rest looked up from reference TRBV30 and TRBJ2-5): SQTIHQWPATLVQPVGSPLSLECTVEGTSNPNLYWYRQAAGRGLQLLFYSVGIGQISSEVPQNLSASRPQDRQFILSSKKLLLSDSGFYLCAWSRFGGRETQYFGPGTRLLVL.

The chain combines TRBV4-2 with TRBJ2-2, with 7 bases lining up with TRBD1. With 0 bases clipped from V and 6 bases from J, the junction kept 7 bases outside the gene matches. The V gene's germline CDR1 is LGHNA and CDR2 YNFKEQ. This CDR3 has 16 residues. The CDR3 DNA is TGTGCCAGCAGCCAAGAAGGGGGCTCTAGGCCCGGGGAGCTGTTTTTT. Translating gives CASSQEGGSRPGELFF.

This chain uses TRBV7-8 with TRBJ2-3; the match to TRBD1 covers 9 bases. V was pared by 4 bases and J by 1 base, with 3 bases of the junction left unmatched. The CDR3 spans 15 residues. Germline V gives CDR1 SGHVS, CDR2 FQNEAQ. CDR3 residues: CASSSGQGRTDTQYF. The DNA of the CDR3 is TGTGCCAGCAGCTCCGGACAGGGGCGCACAGATACGCAGTATTTT.

The rearrangement joins TRBV3-1 (or the pseudogene TRBV3-2) to TRBJ1-2, with a tentative D call TRBD1 (6 bases). The CDR3 contains 13 residues. Trimming removed 1 base from V and 6 bases from J, with 9 bases in between. The germline CDR1 and CDR2 sequences are LGHDT and YNNKEL (reference sequence). In nucleotides, the CDR3 is TGTGCCAGCAGCCAAGGACAGGCTAATGGCTACACCTTC. Its protein is CASSQGQANGYTF.

This clone was seen a handful of times. The chain employs TRBV19 and TRBJ2-3, with a possible D match to TRBD1 (7 bases). The ends were cut back, 5 bases at V and 0 bases at J, with 18 bases in the middle. CDR1 and CDR2 from the germline V gene are LNHDA and SQIVND (reference sequence). The CDR3 totals 17 residues. The CDR3 sequence is CASSPLQGTPSTDTQYF. CDR3 nucleotides: TGTGCCAGTAGTCCATTACAGGGGACTCCTAGCACAGATACGCAGTATTTT.

This clone was seen just once. The chain couples TRBV27 to TRBJ1-4; 7 nucleotides line up with TRBD1. J gave up 5 bases and V 6 bases, and 9 bases lay outside the gene matches. Germline V CDR1 and CDR2: MNHEY, SMNVEV (reference sequence). This CDR3 comprises 15 residues. CDR3 DNA: TGTGCCAGCAGCCAACGGGGGACAGTGAATGAAAAACTGTTTTTT. This translates into CASSQRGTVNEKLFF.

The V and J genes are TRBV29-1 and TRBJ1-6; 8 bases map to TRBD1. Germline loops: CDR1 SQVTM, CDR2 ANQGSEA. After removal of 4 bases from V and 7 bases from J, the junction contained 3 bases not matched to a gene. CDR3 length: 13 residues. CDR3 coding DNA: TGCAGCGTTGGGGCAGGGGGCAATTCACCCCTCCACTTT. It yields the protein CSVGAGGNSPLHF.

V is TRBV6-5 and J is TRBJ2-5; 11 positions agree with TRBD1. Germline V gene data show CDR1 as MNHEY and CDR2 as SVGAGI. The CDR3 runs 15 residues. The trim removed 5 bases at V and 2 bases at J, leaving 4 bases unmatched. DNA of the CDR3: TGTGCCAGCAGTACGGACAGGGGGCAACAAGAGACCCAGTACTTC. Translated: CASSTDRGQQETQYF.

Only a few counts were recorded for this clone. DNA for the CDR3: TGTGCCAGCAGCCAACGAAAAGGGGCAGGACCTTCCTACGAGCAGTACTTC. It translates to CASSQRKGAGPSYEQYF. The gene calls are TRBV14 and TRBJ2-7; perhaps TRBD1 as D (5 bases). The germline V gene has CDR1 SGHDN and CDR2 FVKESK. V was clipped by 2 bases and J by 1 base, with 18 bases between them. The CDR3 totals 17 residues.

This clone was seen only once. This rearrangement joins TRBV2 to TRBJ2-5, with 10 bases lining up with TRBD2. Germline V gene lookup returns CDR1 SNHLY and CDR2 FYNNEI. The CDR3 has 13 residues. The V and J ends lost 7 bases and 4 bases, in that order; junction bases with no gene match: 3. CDR3: CASTLAGVETQYF. The DNA of the CDR3 is TGTGCCAGCACCCTAGCGGGGGTAGAGACCCAGTACTTC.

The rearrangement uses TRBV6-5 and TRBJ2-7, with D perhaps matching TRBD1 (5 bases). This CDR3 has 14 residues. Germline lookup yields CDR1 MNHEY and CDR2 SVGAGI. Trimming removed 0 bases at V and 2 bases at J, with 8 bases between. The DNA for the CDR3 is TGTGCCAGCAGTTACTCCGGCAGGGCCTACGAGCAGTACTTC. As protein: CASSYSGRAYEQYF.

The CDR3 DNA reads TGCGCCAGCAGCTTCGGACAGCAGGCAGATACGCAGTATTTT. Translating it yields CASSFGQQADTQYF. The J gene is TRBJ2-3, the V gene TRBV5-1, with D perhaps TRBD1 (6 bases). This CDR3 has 14 amino acids. V was clipped by 2 bases and J by 4 bases, with 11 bases between them. CDR1 and CDR2 from the germline V gene are SGHRS and YFSETQ.